Shown below are 20 T cell receptor beta chains from a single sample sequenced in a study of beta chain features in type 1 diabetes. Expressed TCRB transcripts were sequenced after all isolated RNA was converted to cDNA. TCRdb's table, derived via immunoSEQ multiplex PCR, lists solely in-frame clones and lacks some. The table has some 400,000 clones, over 12% seen once; the top ten hold under 0.02%. The sample comprised naive CD4+ T cells from blood. The receptors here all came from a woman in her late teens or twenties in good health.

The chain joins TRBV11-3 to TRBJ2-1, with TRBD1 matching 7 bases. CDR3 length: 14 residues. J was trimmed by 6 bases and V by 1 base; bases with no gene match: 3. The germline V gene encodes CDR1 SGHNT and CDR2 YENEEA. The CDR3 DNA sequence: TGTGCCAGCAGCTTAGTGGCAGGGGGCAATGAGCAGTTCTTC. It translates to CASSLVAGGNEQFF.

Only a few counts were recorded for this clone. The chain carries TRBV29-1 and TRBJ2-7; 8 nucleotides line up with TRBD2. The ends lost 3 bases at V and 6 bases at J; junction bases unmatched: 19. Germline lookup yields CDR1 SQVTM and CDR2 ANQGSEA. CDR3 length: 17 residues. DNA for the CDR3: TGCAGCGTTGATATAGGTAGATGGGGCCCGGGGGGGGGCGAGCAGTACTTC. Protein product: CSVDIGRWGPGGGEQYF.

The J gene is TRBJ1-1, the V gene TRBV5-1; 7 nucleotides agree with TRBD1. The CDR3 consists of 16 residues. In germline, CDR1 is SGHRS, CDR2 YFSETQ. With V trimmed by 0 bases and J by 0 bases, 5 bases remained unmatched. The CDR3 sequence is CASSLEAGGMNTEAFF. The CDR3 nucleotides are TGCGCCAGCAGCTTGGAGGCAGGGGGGATGAACACTGAAGCTTTCTTT. Variable domain in full (rest from reference TRBV5-1 and TRBJ1-1): KAGVTQTPRYLIKTRGQQVTLSCSPISGHRSVSWYQQTPGQGLQFLFEYFSETQRNKGNFPGRFSGRQFSNSRSEMNVSTLELGDSALYLCASSLEAGGMNTEAFFGQGTRLTVV.

This clone was observed a handful of times. The chain links TRBV29-1 to TRBJ1-1, with D perhaps TRBD1 (6 bases). CDR1 is SQVTM and CDR2 is ANQGSEA in the germline V gene. This CDR3 has 13 residues. The DNA for the CDR3 is TGCAGTGGTCTACAGGGCCCGAACACTGAAGCTTTCTTT. Its translation: CSGLQGPNTEAFF.

This clone was detected only a few times. The chain carries TRBV5-1 and TRBJ2-7, with D uncertain. Per the germline V gene, CDR1 is SGHRS and CDR2 is YFSETQ. The CDR3 contains 12 residues. Deletions cut 4 bases from V and 9 bases from J, with 14 bases between. The CDR3 coding sequence is TGCGCCAGCAGCGCCGATGCCGTCGGGCAGTACTTC. It translates to CASSADAVGQYF.

This chain links TRBV30 with TRBJ1-2; 7 nucleotides line up with TRBD1. The CDR3 spans 16 residues. Germline CDR1 and CDR2: GTSNPN and SVGIG (reference sequence). With 5 bases clipped from V and 3 bases from J, the junction kept 15 bases outside the gene matches. CDR3 in amino acids: CAWDSYKQGRYYGYTF. The CDR3 bases are TGTGCCTGGGATTCTTATAAACAGGGGAGATACTATGGCTACACCTTC.

In its sample, this clone was seen a few times. The genes are TRBV28 and TRBJ2-7; the D gene is possibly TRBD1 (6 bases). Trimming cost V 6 bases and J 5 bases, with 11 bases left between them. The CDR3 has 12 amino acids. The germline gives CDR1 MDHEN, CDR2 SYDVKM. In nucleotides, the CDR3 is TGTGCCAGCAGCAGGGGTGTGGACGAGCAGTACTTC. Residues: CASSRGVDEQYF.

This clone was counted only a few times. This sequence joins TRBV7-2 and TRBJ2-7; no definite D call. Trimming stripped 0 bases from V and 2 bases from J, with 11 bases between. The CDR3 covers 15 residues. Germline lookup yields CDR1 SGHTA and CDR2 FQGNSA. The CDR3 loop reads CASSLAFADTYEQYF. Written as DNA, the CDR3 is TGTGCCAGCAGCTTAGCCTTTGCAGATACCTACGAGCAGTACTTC.

The chain employs TRBV25-1 and TRBJ2-5, with 7 bases matching TRBD2. The CDR3 spans 16 residues. The V and J ends lost 1 base and 4 bases, in that order; junction bases with no gene match: 9. CDR1 is MGHDK, CDR2 SYGVNS, per germline. As DNA, the CDR3 is TGTGCCAGCAGTGAATTGACGGGACTACGCAGAGAGACCCAGTACTTC. As protein: CASSELTGLRRETQYF.

This rearrangement joins TRBV18 to TRBJ1-1; TRBD1 is a possible D gene (6 bases). V was cut by 4 bases and J by 0 bases, with 15 bases left in between. Per germline, CDR1 KGHSH and CDR2 LQKENI. The CDR3 consists of 16 residues. The CDR3 region is CASSRGGGSMNTEAFF. Here the CDR3 DNA reads TGTGCCAGCTCACGAGGGGGGGGCTCGATGAACACTGAAGCTTTCTTT. The full variable domain, completed using reference TRBV18 and TRBJ1-1, is NAGVMQNPRHLVRRRGQEARLRCSPMKGHSHVYWYRQLPEEGLKFMVYLQKENIIDESGMPKERFSAEFPKEGPSILRIQQVVRGDSAAYFCASSRGGGSMNTEAFFGQGTRLTVV.

This clone has a handful of counts. V usage is TRBV6-5 and J usage is TRBJ1-4, with no clear D. The ends were cut back, 0 bases at V and 0 bases at J, with 8 bases in the middle. This CDR3 is built from 16 residues. Per the germline V gene, CDR1 is MNHEY and CDR2 is SVGAGI. CDR3 amino acids: CASSYSPGTTNEKLFF. The CDR3 nucleotides are TGTGCCAGCAGTTACTCCCCTGGCACAACTAATGAAAAACTGTTTTTT.

This clone was picked up a small number of times. The rearrangement uses TRBV6-4 and TRBJ2-3; a weak D match, TRBD2 (7 bases). The germline V gene encodes CDR1 MRHNA and CDR2 SNTAGT. The CDR3 extends over 14 amino acids. Trimming removed 0 bases at V and 9 bases at J, with 13 bases between. The CDR3, as DNA: TGTGCCAGCAGTGACTCTGGCAGGGGAGGGACGCAGTATTTT. Translated, it gives CASSDSGRGGTQYF.

The V and J genes are TRBV15 and TRBJ2-5, with D possibly matching TRBD1 (6 bases). This CDR3 comprises 14 residues. CDR1 is LNHNV and CDR2 is YYDKDF in the germline V gene (reference sequence). Trimming shortened V by 5 bases and J by 0 bases, and 10 bases separated the two germline ends. DNA of the CDR3: TGTGCCACCAGCCACGGACAGTACCAAGAGACCCAGTACTTC. It encodes CATSHGQYQETQYF.

The genes are TRBV29-1 and TRBJ2-7; TRBD1 matches at 7 bases. This CDR3 comprises 15 residues. The V segment lost 6 bases and the J segment 3 bases; nucleotides outside the gene matches: 14. The germline CDR1 and CDR2 sequences are SQVTM and ANQGSEA. CDR3 DNA: TGCAGCGTAATCGGACAGGCCCGGTCCCTCTACGAGCAGTACTTC. It translates to CSVIGQARSLYEQYF.

The genes are TRBV5-1 and TRBJ1-2; 12 bases map to TRBD1. Germline loops: CDR1 SGHRS, CDR2 YFSETQ. This CDR3 is built from 16 residues. Trimming removed 0 bases from V and 7 bases from J; junction bases left unmatched: 7. The CDR3 bases are TGCGCCAGCAGCTTGGTTGTGCAGGGACAGGGGGCTGGCTACACCTTC. It is translated as CASSLVVQGQGAGYTF.

The V and J genes are TRBV30 and TRBJ2-4; D might be TRBD1 (5 bases). The CDR3 has 15 amino acids. Germline loops: CDR1 GTSNPN, CDR2 SVGIG (reference sequence). Trimming shortened V by 4 bases and J by 5 bases, and 18 bases separated the two germline ends. CDR3 nucleotides: TGTGCCTGGACCGGACGTAGGGGCTCTCAAAACATTCAGTACTTC. Encoded protein: CAWTGRRGSQNIQYF.

The V gene is TRBV6-6, the J gene TRBJ2-7; 7 bases are a match to TRBD1. CDR3 length equals 13 residues. The V gene end was trimmed by 4 bases and the J gene end by 3 bases; junction bases not matched to a gene: 3. Germline assignment: CDR1 MNHNY and CDR2 SVGAGI (reference sequence). Here the CDR3 DNA reads TGTGCCAGCAGTTGGGACAGTCTCTACGAGCAGTACTTC. Encoded protein: CASSWDSLYEQYF.

The chain has TRBV30 and TRBJ2-1, with a possible D match to TRBD2 (5 bases). Germline CDR1 and CDR2: GTSNPN and SVGIG (reference sequence). V was trimmed by 3 bases and J by 3 bases, leaving 9 bases between them. The CDR3 is 13 residues long. CDR3 amino acids: CAWRPGLYNEQFF. CDR3 nucleotides: TGTGCCTGGAGACCCGGACTCTACAATGAGCAGTTCTTC.

The V gene is TRBV28, the J gene TRBJ2-7; 7 nucleotides agree with TRBD1. The length of the CDR3 is 15 residues. Germline CDR1 and CDR2: MDHEN and SYDVKM. The trim removed 6 bases at V and 7 bases at J, leaving 15 bases unmatched. The CDR3 is CASRSGDRVIGEQYF. CDR3 DNA: TGTGCCAGCAGGTCAGGTGACAGGGTTATTGGTGAGCAGTACTTC.

J is TRBJ2-5 and V is TRBV12-5; 11 nucleotides agree with TRBD2. CDR1 and CDR2 from the germline V gene are LGHNT and FRNRAP. This CDR3 region has 15 residues. V was clipped by 5 bases and J by 5 bases; unmatched bases: 7. DNA of the CDR3: TGTGCTAGTGGTCAGGGGACTAGCGGTACCGAGACCCAGTACTTC. Its translation is CASGQGTSGTETQYF.